The rows below give T cell receptor beta chains drawn from one sample of a study of regulatory T cells. Generated by immunoSEQ multiplex PCR, the TCRdb table keeps only in-frame clones and is missing some. Here the sample spans about 35,000 clones, about 89% being singletons. Input material: conventional CD4+ T cells sorted from blood. Source of these receptors: a person under 35 with CD3G deficiency. The CDR3 runs from the conserved cysteine through the conserved F or W. D genes are given only for firm matches. Clone size, where shown, is once, few, many, or a class for clones that have expanded.

D gene	J gene	clone size	V gene	CDR3 DNA	CDR3 protein
TRBD1	TRBJ1-2	.	TRBV19	TGTGCCAGCCGAAGGTCAGGGGGCGCCAACTATGGCTACACCTTC	CASRRSGGANYGYTF
.	TRBJ2-5	.	TRBV7-2	TGTGCCAGCAGCTTAGGGGGCAGGGGCGTAGGTCGGACCCAGTACTTC	CASSLGGRGVGRTQYF
.	TRBJ2-7	.	TRBV6-1	TGTGCCAGCAGTGAGGATAGCTCCTACGAGCAGTACTTC	CASSEDSSYEQYF
.	TRBJ1-2	.	TRBV10-3	TGTGCCGCCCGGGACGCAGCTAACTATGGCTACACCTTC	CAARDAANYGYTF
TRBD1	TRBJ2-1	.	TRBV19	TGTGCCAGTAGCCGTGGAACAGGGGCCACGTATGAGCAGTTCTTC	CASSRGTGATYEQFF
.	TRBJ1-1	.	TRBV5-1	TGCGCCAGCAGCGAAGGGTTGAACACTGAAGCTTTCTTT	CASSEGLNTEAFF
.	TRBJ1-4	.	TRBV11-2	TGTGCCAGCAGCTTAGGCCACCCTGACAGGCAGAATGAAAAACTGTTTTTT	CASSLGHPDRQNEKLFF
.	TRBJ2-5	.	TRBV28	TGTGCCAGCAGTTTGACCACCCTGGGGGGCGAGACCCAGTACTTC	CASSLTTLGGETQYF
.	TRBJ1-1	.	TRBV5-1	TGCGCCAGCAGCTTGATCTCAGGGGCCCCCAACACTGAAGCTTTCTTT	CASSLISGAPNTEAFF
.	TRBJ1-1	.	TRBV6-1	TGTGCCAGCAGTGAAGATGGACTCACGGGAAACACTGAAGCTTTCTTT	CASSEDGLTGNTEAFF
.	TRBJ2-5	.	TRBV28	.	CASSSSRWETQYF
.	TRBJ2-7	.	TRBV28	TGTGCCAGCAGTTCGGTCCACCCCGAGCAGTACTTC	CASSSVHPEQYF
.	TRBJ2-3	.	TRBV11-2	TGTGCCAGCAGCTTTGGGTTTAGGGGGACGCAGTATTTT	CASSFGFRGTQYF
.	TRBJ2-2	.	TRBV30	TGTGCCTGGAGTGTAGCAGCGAACACCGGGGAGCTGTTTTTT	CAWSVAANTGELFF
TRBD2	TRBJ2-3	.	TRBV5-1	TGCGCCAGCAGCCTAGGGACTAGCGGGAGGAGGGCAGATACGCAGTATTTT	CASSLGTSGRRADTQYF
.	TRBJ2-3	.	TRBV7-9	TGTGCCAGCAGCTTAGTGGTGGACGACAGAATCCGCACAGATACGCAGTATTTT	CASSLVVDDRIRTDTQYF
.	TRBJ2-7	once	TRBV11-3	TGTGCCAGCAGCTTCCAGGACAGTAAGGGACCCGAGCAGTACTTC	CASSFQDSKGPEQYF
TRBD1	TRBJ1-6	.	TRBV6-6	TGTGCCACCAAGCCGGGACAGGGGGCCTCACCCCTCCACTTT	CATKPGQGASPLHF
.	TRBJ2-7	.	TRBV6-1	TGTGCCAGCAGACGGACGGCCTCCTACGAGCAGTACTTC	CASRRTASYEQYF
.	TRBJ1-2	.	TRBV12-2	TGTGCAAGTCGCTTGGCGGGGAACTATGGCTACACCTTC	CASRLAGNYGYTF
TRBD1	TRBJ2-7	few	TRBV6-1	TGTGCCAGCAGTGACTCGGGACAGGGAGTTGGCGAGCAGTACTTC	CASSDSGQGVGEQYF
.	TRBJ2-4	.	TRBV6-1	TGTGCCAGCAGTGAATATTCTCCCGGGATGGTAGGCAAAAACATTCAGTACTTC	CASSEYSPGMVGKNIQYF
.	TRBJ1-1	.	TRBV19	TGTGCCAGTAGTGACCGTCCGGGACGGGCTTTCTTT	CASSDRPGRAFF
.	TRBJ1-5	.	TRBV6-6	TGTGCCAGCAGTTACGGGATGGCGGTTAATCAGCCCCAGCATTTT	CASSYGMAVNQPQHF
TRBD1	TRBJ2-3	.	TRBV5-1	TGCGCCAGCAGCTTGAGGACAGGGCCCCAAGATACGCAGTATTTT	CASSLRTGPQDTQYF
.	TRBJ1-2	.	TRBV5-1	TGCGCCAGCAGCTTGGAAGCGTCGGGCTATGGCTACACCTTC	CASSLEASGYGYTF
.	TRBJ2-7	.	TRBV28	TGTGCCAGCCAACGAGGGAGGGGGCGATCCTACGAGCAGTACTTC	CASQRGRGRSYEQYF
.	TRBJ1-5	.	TRBV19	TGTGCCAGTAGTCTAGGGAACAAGAGCAATCAGCCCCAGCATTTT	CASSLGNKSNQPQHF
.	TRBJ2-3	.	TRBV28	TGTGCCAGCAGTCCCACGGTGACAGATACGCAGTATTTT	CASSPTVTDTQYF
TRBD1	TRBJ1-5	few	TRBV6-1	TGTGCCAGCAGTGCCCAGGGGGCCGGACGGCAGCCCCAGCATTTT	CASSAQGAGRQPQHF
.	TRBJ1-2	.	TRBV19	TGTGCCAGTAGTATATCAAACCAGGGGATTGCAGGCGGCTACACCTTC	CASSISNQGIAGGYTF
.	TRBJ2-7	.	TRBV7-8	TGTGCCAGCAGCTCCGGGGCTGATTACGAGCAGTACTTC	CASSSGADYEQYF
TRBD2	TRBJ2-3	.	TRBV5-1	TGCGCCAGCAGCTTAAGCGGGGCGCCCACAGATACGCAGTATTTT	CASSLSGAPTDTQYF
.	TRBJ2-1	.	TRBV6-1	TGTGCCAGCAGTGAAGAAGTGGTTGGGGTGGTGGGAAAGAATGAGCAGTTCTTC	CASSEEVVGVVGKNEQFF
.	TRBJ1-4	.	TRBV28	TGTGCCAGCAGGACGCAGGGCAATGAAAAACTGTTTTTT	CASRTQGNEKLFF
.	TRBJ2-3	.	TRBV5-1	TGCGCCAGCAGCTTCCAATCCAGCCCAGATACGCAGTATTTT	CASSFQSSPDTQYF
.	TRBJ2-4	.	TRBV28	TGTGCCAGCACCCCTGGGGGGCCCAAAAACATTCAGTACTTC	CASTPGGPKNIQYF
.	TRBJ2-3	.	TRBV7-9	TGTGCCAGCAGCCCGGGCCACCCTAGCACAGATACGCAGTATTTT	CASSPGHPSTDTQYF
.	TRBJ2-7	.	TRBV5-5	TGTGCCAGCAGCCTCCCGGTGTCCTACGAGCAGTACTTC	CASSLPVSYEQYF
.	TRBJ2-6	.	TRBV7-9	TGTGCCAGCAGCAACGGAGGAGCCGGGGCCAACGTCCTGACTTTC	CASSNGGAGANVLTF
.	TRBJ2-2	.	TRBV5-1	TGCGCCAGCAGCTCCCTAGCCCTCTCGTACACCGGGGAGCTGTTTTTT	CASSSLALSYTGELFF
.	TRBJ2-7	.	TRBV11-2	TGTGCCAGCAGCTTATCCCTGAACTACGAGCAGTACTTC	CASSLSLNYEQYF
TRBD2	TRBJ2-1	.	TRBV7-2	TGTGCCAGCAGCCCGGGACTAGCGGGAGCGGTTGAGCAGTTCTTC	CASSPGLAGAVEQFF
.	TRBJ1-2	.	TRBV9	TGTGCCAGCAGCATAGTGGGGATAGGCTACACCTTC	CASSIVGIGYTF
TRBD1	TRBJ1-2	once	TRBV18	TGTGCCAGCTCTCAAGGACAGGCGAGCTATGGCTACACCTTC	CASSQGQASYGYTF
TRBD1	TRBJ2-7	.	TRBV7-9	TGTGCCAGCAGCGCCGGGACAGGGTTGGGCGAGCAGTACTTC	CASSAGTGLGEQYF
.	TRBJ1-5	few	TRBV28	TGTGCCAGCAGTCCTCCTACATATCAGCCCCAGCATTTT	CASSPPTYQPQHF